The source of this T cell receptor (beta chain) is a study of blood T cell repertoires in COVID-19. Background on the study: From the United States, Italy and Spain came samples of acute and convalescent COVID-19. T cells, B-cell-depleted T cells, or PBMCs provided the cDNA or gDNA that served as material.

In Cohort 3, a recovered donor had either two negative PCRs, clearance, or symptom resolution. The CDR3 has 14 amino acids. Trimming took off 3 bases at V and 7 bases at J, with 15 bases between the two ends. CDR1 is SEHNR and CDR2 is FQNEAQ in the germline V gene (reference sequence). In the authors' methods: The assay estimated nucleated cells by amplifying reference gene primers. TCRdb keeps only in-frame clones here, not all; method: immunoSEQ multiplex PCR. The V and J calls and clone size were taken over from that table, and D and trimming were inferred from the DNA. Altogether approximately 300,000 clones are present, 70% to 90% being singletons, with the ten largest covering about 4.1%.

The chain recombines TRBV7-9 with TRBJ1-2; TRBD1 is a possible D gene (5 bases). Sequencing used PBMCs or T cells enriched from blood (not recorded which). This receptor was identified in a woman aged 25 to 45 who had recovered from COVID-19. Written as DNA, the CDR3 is TGTGCCAGCAGCTTCACGGGAGGGGAAAGTGGCTACACCTTC. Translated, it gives CASSFTGGESGYTF. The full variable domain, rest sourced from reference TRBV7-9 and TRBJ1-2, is DTGVSQNPRHKITKRGQNVTFRCDPISEHNRLYWYRQTLGQGPEFLTYFQNEAQLEKSRLLSDRFSAERPKGSFSTLEIQRTEQGDSAMYLCASSFTGGESGYTFGSGTRLTVV.